The clone carrying this TCR beta chain was seen a single time. Repertoires were generated with immunoSEQ multiplex PCR, while TCRdb's copy carries only in-frame clones and drops some. The data contain about 120,000 clones, about three quarters of them singletons. This sample was taken from a study of blood T cell repertoires in COVID-19. CDR3 length: 15 amino acids. CDR1 LNHDA and CDR2 SQIVND come from the germline V gene (reference sequence). Between the trimmed V and J ends, which lost 8 bases and 0 bases, there was a span of 13 bases. Sequencing used peripheral blood. This TCR was recovered from a woman aged 70-85 years with acute or convalescent COVID-19. The chain links TRBV19 to TRBJ1-4; D is uncertain. The CDR3 region has the DNA TGTGCCAGTCGGCGGAAGGTCGCAACTAATGAAAAACTGTTTTTT. Translation: CASRRKVATNEKLFF.